This entry describes one TCR beta chain. Its antigen is not known. The sample is drawn from a study of response to subunit inactivated influenza vaccine. MiXCR, run by TCRdb on the RT-PCR reads, gives a single entry per CDR3 protein. Here the sample spans 500,000 to 700,000 distinct CDR3 sequences, roughly 25% being singletons. Broader study findings: There was a suggestion from the authors that each seasonal influenza vaccination recruits few new T cells.

This CDR3 region has 19 residues. V gave up 1 base and J gave up 5 bases; unmatched junction bases: 7. Germline V gene data show CDR1 as KGHDR and CDR2 as SFDVKD. The data were also submitted as part of a second study, on T cells expressing NK-cell markers. Per that study: Generation of TCR beta cDNA was performed by 5'RACE template switching incorporating UMIs. In several experiments, an anti-gamma-delta TCR antibody restricted sorting to alpha-beta TCR T cells.

This sequence originates from a man over 45 who received an inactivated influenza vaccine. This material consisted of CD4+ T cells sorted from PBMCs, taken 11 to 12 days after vaccination. The V gene is TRBV24-1, the J gene TRBJ2-2, with TRBD2 matching 15 bases. The CDR3 DNA sequence: TGTGCCACCAGTGATTTCGGACTAGCGGGAGGGCCTAGGACCGGGGAGCTGTTTTTT. Amino acid sequence: CATSDFGLAGGPRTGELFF.